This T cell receptor beta chain stems from a study of identifying expanded T cells in peripheral blood. Study observations and caveats: Differentially abundant clones: roughly 1.2 between replicates, approximately 15 at around 2 weeks, 18 to 20 at four.

CDR1 is LNHNV and CDR2 is YYDKDF in the germline V gene (reference sequence). V was clipped by 0 bases and J by 14 bases, with 14 bases between them. The CDR3 covers 14 residues. Method: immunoSEQ multiplex PCR; TCRdb's copy keeps in-frame clones and lacks some. The sample includes 100,000 to 150,000 clones, 84% of them seen just once. Worth noting for this clone: Its antigen is unknown.

This TCR was recovered from a person between 18 and 69 years old in good health. This chain links TRBV15 with TRBJ1-6; tentatively, D is TRBD1 (6 bases). The sequenced material came from blood. This CDR3 is CATSRDRVQGTLHF. CDR3 sequence (DNA): TGTGCCACCAGCAGAGATCGAGTCCAGGGGACCCTCCACTTT.